One and the same sample provided the 16 T cell receptor beta chains below, sequenced in a study of shared clonotypes between healthy human individuals. The naive CD8 fraction comprised CD45RO-negative cells positively selected for CCR7 and excluded terminally differentiated effector memory CD45RA+ cells. Assay: immunoSEQ multiplex PCR; the TCRdb copy retains only in-frame clones and omits some. The sample shows about 1.9 million clones, about 93% of them seen only once. The specimen sequenced was naive CD8+ T cells from PBMCs. The receptor source for this set is a man aged 18-30 years in good health. Some clones in this sample may be carry-over from other donors' samples.

A single count supports this clone. This chain connects TRBV7-2 to TRBJ2-4, with 10 bases matching TRBD2. V lost 5 bases and J lost 2; bases outside the gene matches: 9. Germline V gene data show CDR1 as SGHTA and CDR2 as FQGNSA. This CDR3 spans 17 amino acids. CDR3 sequence reads: CASSVPSGRRTKNIQYF. The CDR3 DNA follows: TGTGCCAGCAGCGTCCCTAGCGGGAGAAGAACCAAAAACATTCAGTACTTC.

V and J are TRBV9 and TRBJ2-3; unclear D gene. The V gene lost 4 bases and the J gene lost 2 bases, with 11 bases spanning the gap. Germline CDR1 reads SGDLS; CDR2 reads YYNGEE. The CDR3 totals 14 residues. CDR3 residues: CASSPRRTTDTQYF. Here the CDR3 DNA reads TGTGCCAGCAGCCCAAGACGGACCACAGATACGCAGTATTTT.

The chain is built from TRBV9 and TRBJ2-1, with 7 bases aligning to TRBD2. The CDR3 has 16 residues. Per germline, CDR1 SGDLS and CDR2 YYNGEE. Trimming took 3 bases from V and 5 from J; bases not matched to a gene: 11. The CDR3 protein is CASSGNLLADNNEQFF. As DNA, the CDR3 is TGTGCCAGCAGCGGGAACCTCCTAGCGGACAACAATGAGCAGTTCTTC.

The rearrangement links TRBV9 to TRBJ2-1; the match to TRBD2 covers 11 bases. The length of the CDR3 is 15 residues. CDR1 and CDR2 (germline): SGDLS, YYNGEE. Trimming at V came to 4 bases and at J to 7 bases, leaving 7 bases not matched to a gene. CDR3 DNA sequence: TGTGCCAGCAGCTTTAGCGGGAGGGCCTCGAATGAGCAGTTCTTC. Protein: CASSFSGRASNEQFF.

The J gene is TRBJ2-1, the V gene TRBV28; 8 bases are a match to TRBD1. Per germline, CDR1 MDHEN and CDR2 SYDVKM. CDR3 length equals 14 residues. The V segment lost 6 bases and the J segment 9 bases; nucleotides outside the gene matches: 10. In nucleotides, the CDR3 is TGTGCCAGCAGCCAGACAGGGGTGTTTGCTGAGCAGTTCTTC. The encoded protein is CASSQTGVFAEQFF. Drawing the rest from reference TRBV28 and TRBJ2-1, the complete variable domain is DVKVTQSSRYLVKRTGEKVFLECVQDMDHENMFWYRQDPGLGLRLIYFSYDVKMKEKGDIPEGYSVSREKKERFSLILESASTNQTSMYLCASSQTGVFAEQFFGPGTRLTVL.

The chain employs TRBV4-1 and TRBJ2-2, with D unclear. The CDR3 totals 14 residues. Trimming took 4 bases from V and 2 from J, leaving 8 bases between them. CDR1 and CDR2 from the germline V gene are MGHRA and YSYEKL. CDR3 nucleotide sequence: TGCGCCAGCAGCCGAACGGACAACACCGGGGAGCTGTTTTTT. Amino acids: CASSRTDNTGELFF.

The chain has TRBV9 and TRBJ2-3; 7 nucleotides align to TRBD1. The junction had 4 bases not matched to a gene; V was cut back by 2 bases and J by 4 bases. The CDR3 covers 14 residues. Germline CDR1 reads SGDLS; CDR2 reads YYNGEE. CDR3 sequence (DNA): TGTGCCAGCAGCGTCCCGGACAGGTCAGATACGCAGTATTTT. It encodes CASSVPDRSDTQYF.

This clone was counted once. The chain has TRBV11-3 and TRBJ1-2; TRBD1 might be the D (6 bases). Per germline, CDR1 SGHNT and CDR2 YENEEA. The CDR3 has 12 amino acids. The CDR3 sequence is CPPDRHLRGYTF. CDR3 nucleotide sequence: TGTCCTCCCGACAGGCATCTTAGGGGCTACACCTTC.

The chain recombines TRBV19 with TRBJ2-7, with D unclear. The V end lost 5 bases, the J end lost 4 bases, and 15 bases lay between the germline ends. CDR3 length: 14 amino acids. Germline values: CDR1 LNHDA, CDR2 SQIVND (reference sequence). This chain's CDR3 is CASSLRYRAYEQYF. CDR3 bases: TGTGCCAGTAGTCTGCGATATCGAGCATACGAGCAGTACTTC. Based on the CDR3 plus reference TRBV19 and TRBJ2-7, the full variable domain is DGGITQSPKYLFRKEGQNVTLSCEQNLNHDAMYWYRQDPGQGLRLIYYSQIVNDFQKGDIAEGYSVSREKKESFPLTVTSAQKNPTAFYLCASSLRYRAYEQYFGPGTRLTVT.

The chain couples TRBV19 to TRBJ2-2, with a weak D call TRBD2 (6 bases). Germline CDR1 LNHDA, CDR2 SQIVND (reference sequence). This CDR3 has 14 residues. With 3 bases removed from V and 6 bases from J, the gap between germline ends came to 11 bases. CDR3 DNA sequence: TGTGCCAGTAGTATGTACGCGGGATCCGGGGAGCTGTTTTTT. Protein sequence: CASSMYAGSGELFF. Together with reference TRBV19 and TRBJ2-2, the CDR3 gives the full variable domain: DGGITQSPKYLFRKEGQNVTLSCEQNLNHDAMYWYRQDPGQGLRLIYYSQIVNDFQKGDIAEGYSVSREKKESFPLTVTSAQKNPTAFYLCASSMYAGSGELFFGEGSRLTVL.

The chain has TRBV30 and TRBJ1-2, with TRBD1 matching 7 bases. V was clipped by 3 bases and J by 3 bases; unmatched bases: 10. Looked up from germline, CDR1 is GTSNPN and CDR2 is SVGIG (reference sequence). The CDR3 extends over 15 amino acids. Here the CDR3 DNA reads TGTGCCTGGAGGGGGATTCACAGGGGTGACTATGGCTACACCTTC. As protein: CAWRGIHRGDYGYTF. The full variable domain, its missing parts supplied by reference TRBV30 and TRBJ1-2, is SQTIHQWPATLVQPVGSPLSLECTVEGTSNPNLYWYRQAAGRGLQLLFYSVGIGQISSEVPQNLSASRPQDRQFILSSKKLLLSDSGFYLCAWRGIHRGDYGYTFGSGTRLTVV.

With respect to this clone: A much larger clone lies one base from this, so it may be a read error. This chain joins TRBV6-5 and TRBJ1-1; D not certain. V lost 0 bases, J lost 3 bases, and 5 bases lay in between. Germline CDR1 and CDR2: MNHEY and SVGAGI. The CDR3 runs 13 residues. CDR3 in amino acids: CASSYSEDTEAFF. CDR3 nucleotide sequence: TGTGCCAGCAGTTACTCGGAGGACACTGAAGCTTTCTTT.

This clone has only one observation. The genes are TRBV7-6 and TRBJ1-1; 9 bases fit TRBD1. Germline V gene data show CDR1 as SGHVS and CDR2 as FNYEAQ. V lost 5 bases to trimming and J lost 10 bases; unmatched junction nucleotides: 11. The CDR3 contains 14 residues. The CDR3 DNA reads as TGTGCCAGCAGCACCCGGACAGGGGAGGGAGGAGCTTTCTTT. Translating it yields CASSTRTGEGGAFF.

J is TRBJ2-1 and V is TRBV6-1; D uncertain. Germline lookup yields CDR1 MNHNS and CDR2 SASEGT. The CDR3 totals 15 residues. Trimming removed 1 base at V and 0 bases at J, with 7 bases between. DNA of the CDR3: TGTGCCAGCAGTGAAGGCTGGAGCTCCTACAATGAGCAGTTCTTC. This sequence encodes CASSEGWSSYNEQFF.

On this clone: Other DNA sequences in this specimen translate into the identical CDR3. The chain has TRBV7-9 and TRBJ1-1; D remains ambiguous. CDR1 SEHNR and CDR2 FQNEAQ come from the germline V gene (reference sequence). V lost 5 bases and J lost 3, with 10 bases in between. The CDR3 has 13 residues. CDR3 residues: CASSRRGDTEAFF. For the CDR3, the DNA is TGTGCCAGCAGCAGGCGGGGAGACACTGAAGCTTTCTTT.

This chain uses TRBV11-2 with TRBJ2-1, with 8 positions matching TRBD1. The CDR3 totals 17 residues. Unmatched junction bases numbered 9, after V lost 5 bases and J lost 0 bases. The germline gives CDR1 SGHAT, CDR2 FQNNGV. CDR3 protein: CASSPGTGYSSYNEQFF. The CDR3 bases are TGTGCCAGCAGCCCAGGGACAGGCTATAGCTCCTACAATGAGCAGTTCTTC.